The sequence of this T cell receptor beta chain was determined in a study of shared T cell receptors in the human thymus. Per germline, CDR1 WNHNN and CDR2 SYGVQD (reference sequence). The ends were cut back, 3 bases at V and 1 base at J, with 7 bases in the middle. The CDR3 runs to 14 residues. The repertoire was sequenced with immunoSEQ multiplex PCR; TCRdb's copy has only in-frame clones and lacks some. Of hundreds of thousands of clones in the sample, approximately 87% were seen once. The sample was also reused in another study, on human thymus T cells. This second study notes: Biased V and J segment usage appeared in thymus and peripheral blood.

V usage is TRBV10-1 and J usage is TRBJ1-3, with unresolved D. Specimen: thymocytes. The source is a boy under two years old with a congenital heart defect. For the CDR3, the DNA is TGCGCCAGCAGTGAAGCGGGGTCTGGAAACACCATATATTTT. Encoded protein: CASSEAGSGNTIYF.